Listed below are T cell receptor beta chains from one sample, sequenced in a study of immune cell composition in non-small cell lung cancer. Measured with immunoSEQ multiplex PCR; TCRdb has only the in-frame clones, and not every one. The data show 700 or so clones, about 78% seen once. Source material: non-adjacent lung tissue. These receptor sequences come from a human donor with non-small cell lung cancer. Each CDR3 is given with its conserved first and last residue. A D gene is named only where the DNA matches it firmly. For some rows the clone size is stated as once, few or many, or as a class when expanded; others skip it.

v_gene	abundance	j_gene	d_gene	CDR3aa	CDR3nt
TRBV27	-	TRBJ2-3	TRBD2	CASSRIGTSGGAGDTQYF	TGTGCCAGCAGTAGAATAGGGACTAGCGGGGGGGCTGGAGATACGCAGTATTTT
TRBV27	-	TRBJ2-3	-	CASSLAGADTQYF	TGTGCCAGCAGTTTAGCGGGTGCAGATACGCAGTATTTT
TRBV7-3	-	TRBJ1-6	TRBD1	CASSLMGTGSSYNSPLHF	TGTGCCAGCAGCTTAATGGGGACAGGGAGCTCCTATAATTCACCCCTCCACTTT
TRBV27	-	TRBJ1-1	-	CASSFRAGNTEAFF	TGTGCCAGCAGTTTTCGGGCAGGGAACACTGAAGCTTTCTTT
TRBV5-1	-	TRBJ1-2	-	CASSLEAGRGYGYTF	TGCGCCAGCAGCTTGGAGGCTGGCAGGGGCTATGGCTACACCTTC
TRBV5-1	-	TRBJ2-7	TRBD2	CASSPTPTSLGTEQYF	TGCGCCAGCAGCCCCACCCCGACTAGCCTAGGGACCGAGCAGTACTTC
TRBV19	large	TRBJ2-7	-	CASRGPYEQYF	TGTGCCAGCAGGGGCCCCTACGAGCAGTACTTC
TRBV2	-	TRBJ1-6	-	CASSTGSSYNSPLHF	TGTGCCAGCAGTACAGGGAGCTCCTATAATTCACCCCTCCACTTT
TRBV18	-	TRBJ2-5	TRBD1	CASSGLRTGGLETQYF	TGTGCCAGCTCAGGGCTACGGACAGGGGGCTTGGAGACCCAGTACTTC
TRBV28	few	TRBJ1-5	-	CASSFPQPQHF	TGTGCCAGCAGTTTCCCTCAGCCCCAGCATTTT
TRBV4-2	-	TRBJ1-2	-	CASSHRTLNYGYTF	TGTGCCAGCAGCCATCGGACGTTGAACTATGGCTACACCTTC
TRBV4-3	-	TRBJ1-3	-	CASSQRWGGRSGNTIYF	TGCGCCAGCAGCCAACGGTGGGGGGGTAGGTCTGGAAACACCATATATTTT
TRBV19	-	TRBJ2-6	-	CASNPSAAGANVLTF	TGTGCCAGTAACCCAAGCGCCGCTGGGGCCAACGTCCTGACTTTC
TRBV6-6	-	TRBJ1-1	-	CASSYTGMNTEAFF	TGTGCCAGCAGTTATACCGGAATGAACACTGAAGCTTTCTTT
TRBV19	once	TRBJ2-1	TRBD2	CASRWTSGSFFEQFF	TGTGCCAGTAGATGGACTAGCGGGAGTTTCTTTGAGCAGTTCTTC
TRBV7-6	-	TRBJ1-1	-	CASSPKRDTEAFF	TGTGCCAGCAGCCCCAAGAGGGACACTGAAGCTTTCTTT
TRBV18	-	TRBJ2-1	-	CASSSSGQFYNEQFF	TGTGCCAGCTCATCAAGCGGACAGTTTTACAATGAGCAGTTCTTC
TRBV28	-	TRBJ1-2	-	CASSPRFNYGYTF	TGTGCCAGCAGTCCACGCTTTAACTATGGCTACACCTTC
TRBV7-2	-	TRBJ2-1	TRBD2	CASSFLAGGRNEQFF	TGTGCCAGCAGCTTTCTAGCGGGAGGGCGCAATGAGCAGTTCTTC
TRBV27	-	TRBJ1-2	-	CATALYQGGGYTF	TGTGCCACCGCCTTATACCAGGGCGGGGGCTACACCTTC
TRBV4-2	-	TRBJ2-5	TRBD2	CASSPRTSGEETQYF	TGTGCCAGCAGCCCTCGGACTAGCGGGGAAGAGACCCAGTACTTC
TRBV7-3	-	TRBJ2-2	TRBD2	CATGGDTGELFF	TGTGCCACCGGGGGGGACACCGGGGAGCTGTTTTTT
TRBV6-5	few	TRBJ1-5	-	CASSQQGVGNQPQHF	TGTGCCAGCAGTCAACAGGGAGTTGGCAATCAGCCCCAGCATTTT
TRBV2	-	TRBJ2-3	TRBD2	CASALPLAGATDTQYF	TGTGCCAGCGCCCTCCCCCTAGCGGGAGCCACAGATACGCAGTATTTT
TRBV19	few	TRBJ1-1	-	CASMESMNTEAFF	TGTGCCAGTATGGAGAGCATGAACACTGAAGCTTTCTTT
TRBV7-7	-	TRBJ2-7	-	CASSLARGYEQYF	TGTGCTAGCAGCTTAGCGCGGGGTTACGAGCAGTACTTC
TRBV7-9	-	TRBJ2-2	-	CASSSDTGELFF	TGTGCCAGCAGCTCAGACACCGGGGAGCTGTTTTTT
TRBV4-1	-	TRBJ1-4	TRBD1	CASSPGTGVALNEKLFF	TGCGCCAGCAGCCCCGGGACAGGGGTCGCCCTTAATGAAAAACTGTTTTTT
TRBV13	-	TRBJ2-2	-	CASSLEGAGELFF	TGTGCCAGCAGCTTAGAAGGGGCCGGGGAGCTGTTTTTT
TRBV6-5	once	TRBJ2-3	-	CASSYSGTDTQYF	TGTGCCAGCAGTTACTCTGGCACAGATACGCAGTATTTT
TRBV29-1	-	TRBJ2-1	-	CSVDGGTDNEQFF	TGCAGCGTTGATGGGGGGACAGACAATGAGCAGTTCTTC
TRBV14	-	TRBJ2-7	-	CASSQTYEQYF	TGTGCCAGCAGCCAAACGTACGAGCAGTACTTC
TRBV2	-	TRBJ1-6	-	CASSEARVNNSPLHF	TGTGCCAGCAGTGAAGCGCGGGTAAATAATTCACCCCTCCACTTT
TRBV6-5	few	TRBJ1-1	-	CASSYTGMNTEAFF	TGTGCCAGCAGTTATACCGGAATGAACACTGAAGCTTTCTTT
TRBV6-5	-	TRBJ1-5	-	CASSSGPMLPQHF	TGTGCCAGCAGTTCGGGCCCTATGTTGCCCCAGCATTTT
TRBV7-9	-	TRBJ2-1	-	CASSLPGSNNEQFF	TGTGCCAGCAGCTTACCGGGCTCTAACAATGAGCAGTTCTTC
TRBV18	few	TRBJ1-4	-	CASSPQQDEKLFF	TGTGCCAGCTCACCCCAGCAGGATGAAAAACTGTTTTTT
TRBV28	-	TRBJ2-7	-	CASSLPFPTYEQYF	TGTGCCAGCAGTTTACCATTTCCCACCTACGAGCAGTACTTC
TRBV11-2	-	TRBJ2-5	TRBD2	CASSQPAGGLGETQYF	TGTGCCAGCAGCCAACCGGCGGGGGGGCTGGGGGAGACCCAGTACTTC
TRBV5-1	-	TRBJ2-7	TRBD1	CASSLRTGSLPYEQYF	TGCGCCAGCAGCTTGCGGACAGGGAGTCTCCCCTACGAGCAGTACTTC
TRBV6-1	-	TRBJ2-5	TRBD1	CANSRTGNGQETQYF	TGTGCCAACTCTCGGACAGGGAACGGCCAAGAGACCCAGTACTTC
TRBV10-3	-	TRBJ2-7	TRBD2	CAISERTQGLAGGRNEQYF	TGTGCCATCAGTGAGAGGACGCAGGGACTAGCGGGAGGCAGGAACGAGCAGTACTTC
TRBV7-2	-	TRBJ2-1	TRBD1	CASSLRGQGSEEQFF	TGTGCCAGCAGCTTAAGGGGACAGGGGTCGGAGGAGCAGTTCTTC
TRBV11-2	-	TRBJ2-1	TRBD2	CASSLGLAGVEQFF	TGTGCCAGCAGCTTAGGACTAGCGGGAGTCGAGCAGTTCTTC
TRBV19	-	TRBJ2-3	-	CASEADTQYF	TGTGCCAGTGAGGCAGATACGCAGTATTTT
TRBV19	-	TRBJ2-3	TRBD2	CASSIVAPSGRVTDTQYF	TGTGCCAGTAGTATAGTGGCGCCCAGCGGGAGAGTCACAGATACGCAGTATTTT
TRBV5-6	few	TRBJ1-5	-	CASSFGPESNQPQHF	TGTGCCAGCAGCTTTGGGCCGGAGAGCAATCAGCCCCAGCATTTT